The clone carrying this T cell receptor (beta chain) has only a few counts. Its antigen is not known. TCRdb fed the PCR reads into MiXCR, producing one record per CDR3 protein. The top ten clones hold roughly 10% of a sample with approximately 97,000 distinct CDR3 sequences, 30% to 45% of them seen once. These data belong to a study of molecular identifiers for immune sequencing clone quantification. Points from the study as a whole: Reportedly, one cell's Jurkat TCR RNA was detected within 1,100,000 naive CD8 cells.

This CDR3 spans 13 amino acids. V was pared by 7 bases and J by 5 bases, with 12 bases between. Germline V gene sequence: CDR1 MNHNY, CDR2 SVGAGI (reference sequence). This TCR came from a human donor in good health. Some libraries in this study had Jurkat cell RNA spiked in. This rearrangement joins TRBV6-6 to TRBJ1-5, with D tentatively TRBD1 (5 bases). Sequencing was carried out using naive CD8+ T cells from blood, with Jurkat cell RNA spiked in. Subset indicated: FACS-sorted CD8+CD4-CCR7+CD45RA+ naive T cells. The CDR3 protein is CASTLSGDQPQHF. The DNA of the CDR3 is TGTGCCAGCACCCTATCGGGGGATCAGCCCCAGCATTTT.